The 14 T cell receptor beta chains listed next were all sequenced from one sample in a study of CD8 T cells in Susac syndrome. Reverse transcription of roughly 0.5 to 1 ug RNA was carried out with random hexamers. One entry per CDR3 protein results from TCRdb running MiXCR on the immunoSEQ multiplex PCR reads. The table shows about 120,000 distinct CDR3 sequences, with 85% to 95% occurring only once. The specimen sequenced was CD8+ T cells from PBMCs. The source is a human donor in good health.

This chain's CDR3 is CASRGNPPNTEAFF. CDR3 nucleotide sequence: TGTGCCAGCAGAGGAAATCCGCCTAACACTGAAGCTTTCTTT. V usage is TRBV6-1 and J usage is TRBJ1-1; D is uncertain. Trimming took off 6 bases at V and 2 bases at J, with 13 bases between the two ends. Germline loops: CDR1 MNHNS, CDR2 SASEGT. The CDR3 consists of 14 residues.

There are a few counts of this clonotype. The chain joins TRBV7-3 to TRBJ2-1, with TRBD2 matching over 12 bases. Germline-derived CDR1 and CDR2 are SGHTA and FQGTGA. V lost 5 bases, J lost 6 bases, and 5 bases stayed unmatched. The length of the CDR3 is 15 residues. CDR3 region: CASSVTSGRFNEQFF. As DNA, the CDR3 is TGTGCCAGCAGCGTTACTAGCGGGAGGTTCAATGAGCAGTTCTTC.

In this sample, this clonotype turned up once. The chain couples TRBV7-8 to TRBJ2-2; TRBD1 is a possible D gene (6 bases). Germline V gene data show CDR1 as SGHVS and CDR2 as FQNEAQ. This CDR3 contains 17 residues. V was trimmed by 2 bases and J by 5 bases, leaving 18 bases between them. The CDR3 loop is CASSLRRAGERTGELFF. The CDR3 DNA reads TGTGCCAGCAGCTTACGTAGGGCAGGGGAACGGACCGGGGAGCTGTTTTTT.

The V call is TRBV5-5, the J call TRBJ2-7; D remains unclear. The germline CDR1 and CDR2 sequences are SGHKS and YYEKEE (reference sequence). This CDR3 has 14 amino acids. Trimming took 3 bases from V and 1 from J, leaving 11 bases between them. CDR3 loop: CASSSAWPSYEQYF. CDR3 DNA sequence: TGTGCCAGCAGCTCGGCGTGGCCATCCTACGAGCAGTACTTC.

This clonotype was seen just once. This chain connects TRBV15 to TRBJ2-7; D could derive from TRBD1 or TRBD2 (7 bases each). V lost 0 bases and J 3 bases, leaving 12 bases between the germline ends. Germline V gene data show CDR1 as LNHNV and CDR2 as YYDKDF (reference sequence). This CDR3 is 15 amino acids long. This CDR3 reads CATSRDAGGDYEQYF. As DNA, the CDR3 is TGTGCCACCAGCAGAGATGCAGGGGGGGACTACGAGCAGTACTTC. Full variable domain (missing parts from reference TRBV15 and TRBJ2-7): DAMVIQNPRYQVTQFGKPVTLSCSQTLNHNVMYWYQQKSSQAPKLLFHYYDKDFNNEADTPDNFQSRRPNTSFCFLDIRSPGLGDTAMYLCATSRDAGGDYEQYFGPGTRLTVT.

The chain carries TRBV6-2 or TRBV6-3 and TRBJ1-4; no firm D call. Trimming removed 6 bases from V and 0 bases from J, with 5 bases in between. CDR1 is MNHEY and CDR2 is SVGEGT in the germline V gene. The CDR3 spans 13 residues. CDR3 protein: CASRATTNEKLFF. CDR3 nucleotide sequence: TGTGCCAGCAGAGCGACAACTAATGAAAAACTGTTTTTT.

The chain combines TRBV27 with TRBJ2-3; 9 bases map to TRBD1. J gave up 2 bases and V 0 bases, and 12 bases lay outside the gene matches. The CDR3 has 19 amino acids. The germline V gene encodes CDR1 MNHEY and CDR2 SMNVEV (reference sequence). For the CDR3, the DNA is TGTGCCAGCAGTTTATCGTCCCCGTGGACAGGGGCTTACACAGATACGCAGTATTTT. As protein: CASSLSSPWTGAYTDTQYF.

The chain links TRBV15 to TRBJ1-1; weak D call: TRBD1 (6 bases). The CDR3 totals 15 residues. CDR1 is LNHNV and CDR2 is YYDKDF in the germline V gene (reference sequence). The V end was cut by 2 bases, the J end by 5 bases, with 15 bases between. The CDR3 DNA reads TGTGCCACCAGCAGACTAACAGGGTTTAAGACTGAAGCTTTCTTT. Amino acids: CATSRLTGFKTEAFF.

The chain has TRBV20-1 and TRBJ1-1; 11 nucleotides match TRBD1. Trimming removed 6 bases from V and 2 bases from J; junction bases left unmatched: 5. Germline-derived CDR1 and CDR2 are DFQATT and SNEGSKA (reference sequence). The CDR3 covers 14 residues. The CDR3 DNA is TGCAGTGCCATTGGGACAGGGGGAAACACTGAAGCTTTCTTT. Translated, it gives CSAIGTGGNTEAFF.

The chain links TRBV9 to TRBJ2-1; D is perhaps TRBD2 (6 bases). V lost 0 bases, J lost 6 bases, and 16 bases lay in between. The CDR3 covers 16 residues. Germline loops: CDR1 SGDLS, CDR2 YYNGEE. For the CDR3, the DNA is TGTGCCAGCAGCGTAGAAGGAGGGTATATTACCAATGAGCAGTTCTTC. Its translation is CASSVEGGYITNEQFF.

In regard to this clonotype: One end of the junction is discordant with germline, which a read error may explain. The chain carries TRBV4-3 and TRBJ1-2; 9 nucleotides align to TRBD1. The CDR3 has 15 residues. Germline CDR1 reads LGHNA; CDR2 reads YSLEER. The CDR3 loop reads CANSQATGGIYGYTF. In DNA form, the CDR3 reads TGCGCCAACAGCCAAGCGACAGGGGGGATCTATGGCTACACCTTC.

This chain joins TRBV7-9 and TRBJ2-1; D might be TRBD2 (5 bases). The V end lost 2 bases, the J end lost 6 bases, and 17 bases lay between the germline ends. CDR3 length: 16 residues. The germline V gene has CDR1 SEHNR and CDR2 FQNEAQ (reference sequence). DNA of the CDR3: TGTGCCAGCAGCTTACTGAGGCGGGCCAAGGTCAATGAGCAGTTCTTC. This codes for CASSLLRRAKVNEQFF.

The chain links TRBV6-6 to TRBJ1-3, with 9 bases matching TRBD1. The CDR3 length is 15 residues. Germline lookup yields CDR1 MNHNY and CDR2 SVGAGI (reference sequence). After removal of 5 bases from V and 2 bases from J, the junction contained 4 bases not matched to a gene. CDR3 protein: CASSTGGRTGNTIYF. The CDR3 DNA follows: TGTGCCAGCAGTACAGGGGGCAGGACTGGAAACACCATATATTTT.

The rearrangement links TRBV7-2 to TRBJ2-7; 7 bases are a match to TRBD1. CDR1 and CDR2 from the germline V gene are SGHTA and FQGNSA. V lost 1 base to trimming and J lost 11 bases; unmatched junction nucleotides: 11. The CDR3 is made up of 14 amino acids. CDR3 coding DNA: TGTGCCAGCAGCTTAGGGGACAGTGGGCGGGTTGAGTACTTC. Translated: CASSLGDSGRVEYF.